These T cell receptor beta chains were read from a single sample in a study of Ad26.COV2.S vaccination and SARS-CoV-2 variants. The method was immunoSEQ multiplex PCR; TCRdb's version includes in-frame clones alone and lacks a portion of them. The sample lists roughly 330,000 clones, roughly 88% occurring once. The sequencing used peripheral blood, collected in a trial of Ad26.COV2.S vaccine versus placebo. The receptors here all came from a person aged 18-65 years who received the Ad26.COV2.S COVID-19 vaccine or a placebo. Both conserved end residues are part of each CDR3. Each record gives: CDR3 protein, CDR3 DNA, V gene, clone size, J gene, D gene. A D gene is named only where the DNA matches it firmly. The size field is filled for only some rows; it gives once, few, many or a size class.

CASSIEGAGGFGYTF | TGTGCCAGTAGTATAGAAGGGGCAGGGGGTTTTGGCTACACCTTC | TRBV19 | . | TRBJ1-2 | TRBD1
CASSRGALDGYTF | TGCGCCAGCAGTCGGGGGGCCCTCGATGGCTACACCTTC | TRBV5-1 | . | TRBJ1-2 | .
CASSPTGGEFEAFF | TGTGCCAGCTCACCAACAGGGGGCGAGTTTGAAGCTTTCTTT | TRBV18 | once | TRBJ1-1 | TRBD1
CASGGGPPDTQYF | TGTGCCAGCGGGGGAGGGCCTCCAGATACGCAGTATTTT | TRBV6-5 | . | TRBJ2-3 | TRBD2
CASSLIGGSYEQYF | TGTGCCAGCAGTTTAATAGGAGGCTCCTACGAGCAGTACTTC | TRBV28 | . | TRBJ2-7 | .
CASSLDGSGGDTQYF | TGTGCCAGCAGCTTAGACGGGTCGGGGGGAGATACGCAGTATTTT | TRBV7-9 | . | TRBJ2-3 | TRBD2
CASSLSVYSYNEQFF | TGTGCCAGCAGTTTATCAGTGTACTCCTACAATGAGCAGTTCTTC | TRBV6-2/TRBV6-3 | . | TRBJ2-1 | .
CASSWGGGRPNTEAFF | TGTGCCAGTAGTTGGGGGGGAGGCAGGCCGAACACTGAAGCTTTCTTT | TRBV19 | . | TRBJ1-1 | .
CASLGGTGELFF | TGTGCCAGCCTGGGGGGTACCGGGGAGCTGTTTTTT | TRBV12-3/TRBV12-4 | . | TRBJ2-2 | .
CASTDYGYTF | TGTGCCAGCACCGACTATGGCTACACCTTC | TRBV5-8 | . | TRBJ1-2 | .
CASSPSRVWTEAFF | TGTGCCAGCAGCCCTTCAAGGGTTTGGACTGAAGCTTTCTTT | TRBV11-3 | . | TRBJ1-1 | .
CASSLGDLNTEAFF | TGTGCCAGCAGCTTGGGGGATCTGAACACTGAAGCTTTCTTT | TRBV5-6 | once | TRBJ1-1 | .
CASSILYSSYNEQFF | TGTGCCAGTAGTATCTTGTATAGCTCCTACAATGAGCAGTTCTTC | TRBV19 | . | TRBJ2-1 | .
CASSQRGYTSPLHF | TGTGCCAGCAGCCAAAGGGGTTACACGTCACCCCTCCACTTT | TRBV7-9 | . | TRBJ1-6 | .
CSAGRDRGYTF | TGCAGTGCCGGCAGGGATCGCGGCTACACCTTC | TRBV20-1 | . | TRBJ1-2 | .
CASSPPWPFNEQFF | TGTGCCAGCAGCCCGCCTTGGCCCTTCAATGAGCAGTTCTTC | TRBV3-1/TRBV3-2 | . | TRBJ2-1 | .
CASSQGGVGPGVEQFF | TGTGCCAGCAGCCAAGGGGGAGTAGGTCCTGGGGTTGAGCAGTTCTTC | TRBV3-1/TRBV3-2 | . | TRBJ2-1 | .
CASSYSIPSHYGYTF | TGTGCCAGCAGTTACTCGATCCCCAGTCACTATGGCTACACCTTC | TRBV6-5 | . | TRBJ1-2 | .
CASRKDLGGTYTGELFF | TGCGCCAGCAGAAAAGACTTGGGCGGGACCTACACCGGGGAGCTGTTTTTT | TRBV10-2 | once | TRBJ2-2 | .
CSVQRNTEAFF | TGCAGCGTCCAGAGGAACACTGAAGCTTTCTTT | TRBV29-1 | once | TRBJ1-1 | .
CASSLQGGGTDTQYF | TGTGCCAGCAGCCTACAGGGAGGGGGTACAGATACGCAGTATTTT | TRBV28 | . | TRBJ2-3 | .
CASSYWGEGEKLFF | TGTGCCAGCAGTTACTGGGGGGAAGGTGAAAAACTGTTTTTT | TRBV6-2/TRBV6-3 | . | TRBJ1-4 | .
CASRDRSDTQYF | TGTGCCAGCAGGGACAGGTCAGATACGCAGTATTTT | TRBV12-3/TRBV12-4 | . | TRBJ2-3 | TRBD1
CASSLGEAANTQYF | TGTGCCAGCAGCTTAGGAGAGGCGGCAAATACGCAGTATTTT | TRBV7-2 | . | TRBJ2-3 | .
CSVPGVVGNTIYF | TGCAGCGTCCCCGGGGTGGTAGGAAACACCATATATTTT | TRBV29-1 | . | TRBJ1-3 | .
CASSDPGQGGKLFF | TGTGCCAGCAGCGACCCCGGACAGGGAGGAAAACTGTTTTTT | TRBV11-3 | . | TRBJ1-4 | TRBD1
CASSGWDRGLAGELFF | TGCGCCAGCAGCGGATGGGACAGGGGGCTGGCCGGGGAGCTGTTTTTT | TRBV5-1 | few | TRBJ2-2 | TRBD1
CASSPPGPGQNNEQFF | TGTGCCAGCAGCCCCCCGGGACCAGGCCAAAACAATGAGCAGTTCTTC | TRBV13 | few | TRBJ2-1 | .
CASSLSPTGRHEQYF | TGTGCCAGCAGTTTATCGCCGACAGGGCGCCACGAGCAGTACTTC | TRBV6-2/TRBV6-3 | . | TRBJ2-7 | TRBD1
CASSTLRGQPQHF | TGTGCCAGTAGTACCCTACGAGGGCAGCCCCAGCATTTT | TRBV19 | . | TRBJ1-5 | .
CAISVGDSPLHF | TGTGCCATCAGTGTAGGGGATTCACCCCTCCACTTT | TRBV10-3 | . | TRBJ1-6 | .
CASSPFDRDQETQYF | TGTGCCAGCTCACCATTTGACAGGGACCAAGAGACCCAGTACTTC | TRBV18 | . | TRBJ2-5 | TRBD1
CASSFLPGTGELFF | TGCGCCAGCAGCTTTCTGCCGGGAACAGGGGAGCTGTTTTTT | TRBV5-1 | . | TRBJ2-2 | .
CASVLGVVPTNEKLFF | TGTGCCAGCGTGTTAGGGGTAGTTCCAACTAATGAAAAACTGTTTTTT | TRBV2 | . | TRBJ1-4 | .
CASSVELNTEAFF | TGTGCCAGCAGCGTAGAGCTGAACACTGAAGCTTTCTTT | TRBV9 | . | TRBJ1-1 | .
CASSKFGDVNEKLFF | TGTGCCAGCAGCAAATTTGGGGACGTTAATGAAAAACTGTTTTTT | TRBV21-1 | once | TRBJ1-4 | .
CASSYSTEAFF | TGTGCCAGCAGTTACTCGACTGAAGCTTTCTTT | TRBV6-2/TRBV6-3 | . | TRBJ1-1 | .
CASNIGGGVNTEAFF | TGTGCCAGTAATATAGGGGGAGGGGTAAACACTGAAGCTTTCTTT | TRBV19 | . | TRBJ1-1 | .
CASSGSGLAGRVQETQYF | TGTGCCAGCAGCGGATCGGGACTAGCGGGGAGAGTCCAAGAGACCCAGTACTTC | TRBV7-2 | . | TRBJ2-5 | TRBD2
CASSLGQGWTETQYF | TGTGCCAGCAGCTTAGGGCAGGGATGGACGGAGACCCAGTACTTC | TRBV11-2 | . | TRBJ2-5 | .
CASSRTSMNTEAFF | TGTGCCAGCAGTAGAACCAGTATGAACACTGAAGCTTTCTTT | TRBV6-5 | . | TRBJ1-1 | .
CASKDRGRTDTQYF | TGTGCCAGTAAGGACAGGGGGCGTACAGATACGCAGTATTTT | TRBV19 | . | TRBJ2-3 | TRBD1
CASSSAGLYEQYF | TGCGCCAGCAGCTCCGCCGGTCTTTACGAGCAGTACTTC | TRBV5-1 | . | TRBJ2-7 | .
CASSPLEGGLEYGYTF | TGTGCCAGCAGCCCCCTGGAGGGGGGGCTCGAATATGGCTACACCTTC | TRBV7-8 | few | TRBJ1-2 | .
CASSYAETQYF | TGTGCCAGCAGTTACGCCGAGACCCAGTACTTC | TRBV6-2/TRBV6-3 | . | TRBJ2-5 | .
CASSRGNEKLFF | TGTGCCAGCAGCAGGGGAAATGAGAAACTGTTTTTT | TRBV7-6 | . | TRBJ1-4 | .
CASSQTGGETQYF | TGTGCCAGCAGTCAAACGGGGGGAGAGACCCAGTACTTC | TRBV3-1/TRBV3-2 | . | TRBJ2-5 | TRBD2
CASSLEGQPQHF | TGTGCCAGCAGCTTAGAAGGTCAGCCCCAGCATTTT | TRBV7-9 | few | TRBJ1-5 | .
CASSVWGQGSGEQFF | TGTGCCAGCAGCGTATGGGGACAGGGGTCCGGTGAGCAGTTCTTC | TRBV9 | . | TRBJ2-1 | TRBD1
CASSLNGQGYGYTF | TGTGCCAGCAGCTTGAATGGACAGGGGTATGGCTACACCTTC | TRBV5-4 | . | TRBJ1-2 | TRBD1
CASSGLAGGADTQYF | TGTGCCAGCAGCGGACTAGCGGGGGGTGCAGATACGCAGTATTTT | TRBV6-5 | . | TRBJ2-3 | TRBD2
CASRAGLATDTQYF | TGTGCCAGCAGAGCTGGACTAGCGACAGATACGCAGTATTTT | TRBV6-5 | . | TRBJ2-3 | TRBD2